The clone carrying this T cell receptor beta chain has just one count. Its cognate antigen is unknown. Profiling relied on immunoSEQ multiplex PCR, and the TCRdb table lists in-frame clones only, not all of them. The sample has around 64,000 clones; about 80% are singletons. The data are from a study of OX40 agonist ivuxolimab in advanced cancers. Study background: A history of anti-PD-1, anti-PD-L1 or anti-CTLA-4 therapy was acceptable, and about 37% had some.

General study results and limits: The average count of expanded clones was higher among CD8+ T cells than among CD4+.

Germline CDR1 and CDR2: MRHNA and SNTAGT. The length of the CDR3 is 19 residues. V lost 0 bases to trimming and J lost 2 bases; unmatched junction nucleotides: 14. Sequencing was performed on CD4+ or CD8+ T cells sorted from blood, taken in a trial of the OX40 agonist ivuxolimab. The TCR sequence derives from an adult with an advanced solid tumor such as melanoma, head and neck, liver or kidney cancer. The chain links TRBV6-4 to TRBJ2-7; 9 bases map to TRBD2. Written as DNA, the CDR3 is TGTGCCAGCAGTGACTCGGCCCTCCTTTCTAGCGGGATCCCCTACGAGCAGTACTTC. This sequence encodes CASSDSALLSSGIPYEQYF.